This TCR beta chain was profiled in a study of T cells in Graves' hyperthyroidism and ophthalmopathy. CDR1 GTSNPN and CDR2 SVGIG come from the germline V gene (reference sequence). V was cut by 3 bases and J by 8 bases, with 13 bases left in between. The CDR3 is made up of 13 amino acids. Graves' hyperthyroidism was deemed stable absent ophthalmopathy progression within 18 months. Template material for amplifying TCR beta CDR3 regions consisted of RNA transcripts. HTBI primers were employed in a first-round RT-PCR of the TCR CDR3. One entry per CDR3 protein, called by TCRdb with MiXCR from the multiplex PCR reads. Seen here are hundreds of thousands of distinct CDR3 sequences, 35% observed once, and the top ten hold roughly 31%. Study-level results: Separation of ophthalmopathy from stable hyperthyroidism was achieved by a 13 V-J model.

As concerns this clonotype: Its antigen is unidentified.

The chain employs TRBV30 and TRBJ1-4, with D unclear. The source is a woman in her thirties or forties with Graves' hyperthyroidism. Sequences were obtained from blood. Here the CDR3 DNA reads TGTGCCTGGAGCGGTGGCTTGCAAGAAAAACTGTTTTTT. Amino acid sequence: CAWSGGLQEKLFF.